This entry lists 12 T cell receptor beta chains sequenced from one sample in a study of blood T cell repertoires in COVID-19. Assay used: immunoSEQ multiplex PCR; TCRdb lists only in-frame clones, some missing. The table includes over 200,000 clones, 80% to 90% detected once. The material sequenced was peripheral blood. The receptors shown here come from a woman in her forties or fifties with acute or convalescent COVID-19.

J is TRBJ2-1 and V is TRBV6-6, with unresolved D. The CDR3 length is 13 residues. Germline CDR1 MNHNY, CDR2 SVGAGI (reference sequence). The ends were cut back, 8 bases at V and 4 bases at J, with 12 bases in the middle. CDR3: CASCPSFYNEQFF. CDR3 in DNA: TGTGCCAGCTGCCCTAGTTTTTACAATGAGCAGTTCTTC.

V usage is TRBV7-9 and J usage is TRBJ2-5; 8 nucleotides align to TRBD2. Trimming cost V 5 bases and J 5 bases; bases outside gene matches: 7. CDR3 length equals 14 residues. Germline V gene lookup returns CDR1 SEHNR and CDR2 FQNEAQ (reference sequence). CDR3: CASSTQREWETQYF. CDR3 sequence (DNA): TGTGCCAGCAGCACCCAGCGGGAGTGGGAGACCCAGTACTTC.

This clone appeared once. The rearrangement joins TRBV12-3 or TRBV12-4 to TRBJ2-3; D gene uncertain. This CDR3 is built from 11 residues. With 6 bases removed from V and 8 bases from J, the gap between germline ends came to 9 bases. The CDR3 nucleotides are TGTGCCAGCAGGCTATTTGTTACGCAGTATTTT. Translating gives CASRLFVTQYF.

The V and J genes are TRBV28 and TRBJ2-5; TRBD1 matches at 9 bases. This CDR3 has 17 amino acids. Germline-derived CDR1 and CDR2 are MDHEN and SYDVKM. Germline trimming cut 5 bases from V and 0 bases from J; bases unmatched to any gene: 10. In DNA, the CDR3 is TGTGCCAGCAGTCCCCCCCGGGACAGGGATTACCAAGAGACCCAGTACTTC. Translation: CASSPPRDRDYQETQYF.

V and J are TRBV5-6 and TRBJ2-7, with a weak D call TRBD2 (6 bases). CDR3 length: 12 amino acids. The germline gives CDR1 SGHDT, CDR2 YYEEEE. Between the trimmed V and J ends, which lost 0 bases and 7 bases, there was a span of 8 bases. CDR3 loop: CASSLVSGEQYF. The CDR3 DNA reads as TGTGCCAGCAGCTTGGTTAGCGGTGAGCAGTACTTC.

This rearrangement joins TRBV4-2 to TRBJ2-2; TRBD2 matches 7 bases. Trimming cost V 4 bases and J 0 bases; bases outside gene matches: 8. There are 17 residues in the CDR3. Germline CDR1 and CDR2: LGHNA and YNFKEQ. DNA for the CDR3: TGTGCCAGCAGCCGTGAACTAGCGCACGCGAACACCGGGGAGCTGTTTTTT. Residues: CASSRELAHANTGELFF.

Only one count was recorded for this clone. The chain employs TRBV5-4 and TRBJ2-5; D ambiguous. The CDR3 is 11 amino acids. The germline CDR1 and CDR2 sequences are SGHNT and YYREEE (reference sequence). V shed 4 bases and J shed 5 bases, with 6 bases lying between them. The CDR3 spells CASSEEETQYF. The CDR3 nucleotides are TGTGCCAGCAGCGAAGAGGAGACCCAGTACTTC. Using reference TRBV5-4 and TRBJ2-5 for the parts outside the CDR3, the full variable domain is ETGVTQSPTHLIKTRGQQVTLRCSSQSGHNTVSWYQQALGQGPQFIFQYYREEENGRGNFPPRFSGLQFPNYSSELNVNALELDDSALYLCASSEEETQYFGPGTRLLVL.

CDR3 bases: TGTGCCAGCAGCTTCAATCGACCCGAACCAGCGGAGACCCAGTACTTC. It is translated as CASSFNRPEPAETQYF. The gene calls are TRBV7-2 and TRBJ2-5, with D unclear. V lost 3 bases, J lost 5 bases, and 19 bases lay in between. The CDR3 consists of 16 residues. Germline CDR1 reads SGHTA; CDR2 reads FQGNSA.

The chain links TRBV5-1 to TRBJ2-7, with 8 bases fitting TRBD2. In germline, CDR1 is SGHRS, CDR2 YFSETQ. The ends lost 4 bases at V and 4 bases at J; junction bases unmatched: 13. CDR3 size: 16 residues. The CDR3 reads CASSPAELAEGYEQYF. Written as DNA, the CDR3 is TGCGCCAGCAGCCCGGCCGAACTAGCGGAGGGTTACGAGCAGTACTTC.

This chain connects TRBV7-2 to TRBJ2-1; a weak D match, TRBD2 (6 bases). V was pared by 6 bases and J by 9 bases, with 12 bases between. Looked up from germline, CDR1 is SGHTA and CDR2 is FQGNSA. The CDR3 is 12 amino acids. The CDR3 here is CASRLIGGEQFF. In nucleotides, the CDR3 is TGTGCCAGCAGGCTAATCGGGGGTGAGCAGTTCTTC.

V is TRBV30 and J is TRBJ2-6, with TRBD1 identical over 8 bases. The J segment lost 2 bases and the V segment lost 0 bases, leaving 9 bases of the junction unmatched. Per germline, CDR1 GTSNPN and CDR2 SVGIG (reference sequence). This CDR3 spans 18 amino acids. The CDR3 protein is CAWSVSRTTGAGANVLTF. Written as DNA, the CDR3 is TGTGCCTGGAGTGTGAGCCGAACGACAGGGGCTGGGGCCAACGTCCTGACTTTC.

The J gene is TRBJ1-2, the V gene TRBV6-4; D is possibly TRBD1 (6 bases). Trimming took off 3 bases at V and 3 bases at J, with 14 bases between the two ends. The CDR3 loop spans 15 amino acids. Germline CDR1 MRHNA, CDR2 SNTAGT. The chain's CDR3 is CASSESGGRDYGYTF. CDR3 nucleotides: TGTGCCAGCAGTGAGTCCGGGGGGCGCGACTATGGCTACACCTTC.